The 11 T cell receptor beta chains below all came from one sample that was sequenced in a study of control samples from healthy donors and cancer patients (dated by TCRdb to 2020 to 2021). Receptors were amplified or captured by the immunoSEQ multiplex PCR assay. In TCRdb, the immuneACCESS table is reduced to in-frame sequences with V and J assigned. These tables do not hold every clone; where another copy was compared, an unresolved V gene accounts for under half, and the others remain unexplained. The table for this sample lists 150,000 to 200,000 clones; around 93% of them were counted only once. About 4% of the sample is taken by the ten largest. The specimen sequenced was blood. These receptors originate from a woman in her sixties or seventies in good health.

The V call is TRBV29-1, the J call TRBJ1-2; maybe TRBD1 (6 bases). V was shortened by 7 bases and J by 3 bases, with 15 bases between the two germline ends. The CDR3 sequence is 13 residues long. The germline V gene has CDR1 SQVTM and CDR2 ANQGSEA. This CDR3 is CSAPLQGDYGYTF. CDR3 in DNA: TGCAGCGCCCCGCTACAGGGCGACTATGGCTACACCTTC.

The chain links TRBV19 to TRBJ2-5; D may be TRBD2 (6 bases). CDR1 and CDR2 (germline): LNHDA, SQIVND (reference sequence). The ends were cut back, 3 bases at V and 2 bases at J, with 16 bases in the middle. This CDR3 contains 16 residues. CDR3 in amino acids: CASSIGGDLLQETQYF. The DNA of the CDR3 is TGTGCCAGTAGTATCGGAGGGGACCTTCTTCAAGAGACCCAGTACTTC.

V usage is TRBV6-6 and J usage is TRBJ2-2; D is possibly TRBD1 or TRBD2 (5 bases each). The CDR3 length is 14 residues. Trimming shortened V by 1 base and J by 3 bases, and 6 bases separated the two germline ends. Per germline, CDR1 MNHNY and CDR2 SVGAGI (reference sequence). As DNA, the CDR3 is TGTGCCAGCAGTTACTGGGGGTACACCGGGGAGCTGTTTTTT. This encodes CASSYWGYTGELFF.

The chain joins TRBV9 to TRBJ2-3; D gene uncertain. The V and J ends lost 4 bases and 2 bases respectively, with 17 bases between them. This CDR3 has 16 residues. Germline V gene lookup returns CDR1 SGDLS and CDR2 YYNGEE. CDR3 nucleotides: TGTGCCAGCAGCCAAGACGTAGAAGCCTACACAGATACGCAGTATTTT. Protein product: CASSQDVEAYTDTQYF.

CDR3 coding DNA: TGTGCCAGCAGCCCAGGACTAGCGGGGGGGCGGTACAATGAGCAGTTCTTC. Translating it yields CASSPGLAGGRYNEQFF. The gene calls are TRBV7-2 and TRBJ2-1, with 15 positions matching TRBD2. Germline V CDR1 and CDR2: SGHTA, FQGNSA. Trimming took 5 bases from V and 4 from J; bases not matched to a gene: 6. The CDR3 runs 17 residues.

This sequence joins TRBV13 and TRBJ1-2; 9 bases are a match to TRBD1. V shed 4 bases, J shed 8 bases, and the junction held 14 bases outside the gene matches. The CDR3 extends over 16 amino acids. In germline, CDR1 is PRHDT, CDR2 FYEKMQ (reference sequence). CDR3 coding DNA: TGTGCCAGCAGCTCGGGCTTAACAGGGGGCGGCGAGGGCTACACCTTC. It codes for CASSSGLTGGGEGYTF.

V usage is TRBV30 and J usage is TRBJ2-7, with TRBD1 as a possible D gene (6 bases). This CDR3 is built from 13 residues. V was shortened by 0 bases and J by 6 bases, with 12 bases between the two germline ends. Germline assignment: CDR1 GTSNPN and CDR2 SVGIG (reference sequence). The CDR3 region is CAWSVRGGSEQYF. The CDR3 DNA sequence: TGTGCCTGGAGTGTCAGGGGTGGAAGCGAGCAGTACTTC.

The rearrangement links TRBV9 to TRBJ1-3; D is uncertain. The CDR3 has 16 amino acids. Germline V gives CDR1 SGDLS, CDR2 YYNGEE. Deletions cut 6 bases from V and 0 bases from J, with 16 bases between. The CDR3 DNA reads TGTGCCAGCAACCCATTCGGGGAAAACTCTGGAAACACCATATATTTT. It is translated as CASNPFGENSGNTIYF.

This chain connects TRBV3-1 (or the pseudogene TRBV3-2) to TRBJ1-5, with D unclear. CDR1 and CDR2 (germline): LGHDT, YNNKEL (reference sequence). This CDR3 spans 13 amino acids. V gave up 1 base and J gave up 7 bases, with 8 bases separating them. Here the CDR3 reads CASSQGQSQPQHF. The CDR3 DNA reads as TGTGCCAGCAGCCAAGGACAATCCCAGCCCCAGCATTTT.

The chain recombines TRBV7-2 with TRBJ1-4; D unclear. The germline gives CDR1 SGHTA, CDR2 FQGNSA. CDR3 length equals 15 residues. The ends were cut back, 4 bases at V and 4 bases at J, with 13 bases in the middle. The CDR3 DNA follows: TGTGCCAGCAGCTACCTTCGCAGCGGTAATGAAAAACTGTTTTTT. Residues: CASSYLRSGNEKLFF.

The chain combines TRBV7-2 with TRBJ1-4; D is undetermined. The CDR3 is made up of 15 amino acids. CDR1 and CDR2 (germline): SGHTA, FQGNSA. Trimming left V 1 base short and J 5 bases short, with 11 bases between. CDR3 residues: CASSLDPRPNEKLFF. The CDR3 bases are TGTGCCAGCAGCTTAGATCCTAGACCAAATGAAAAACTGTTTTTT.